A selection of T cell receptor beta chains follows, all from one sample in a study of CD8+ T cells in alopecia areata. Produced via immunoSEQ multiplex PCR; TCRdb's table is partial and in-frame only. The sample lists about 210,000 clones, around 66% seen once, with 4% to 5% in the top ten. This sample comprised CD4+ T cells sorted from blood, obtained at week 4, from a patient treated with tofacitinib. These TCRs come from a human donor with alopecia areata. The CDR3 runs from the conserved cysteine through the conserved F or W. D genes are given only for firm matches. Rows give clone size only sometimes, using once, few, many, or a class for an expanded clone.

TRBJ1-4 NA TRBV30 NA TGTGCCTGGAGTCCTGGTTCGGCCATGGGGGAAAAACTGTTTTTT CAWSPGSAMGEKLFF
TRBJ1-1 few TRBV29-1 NA TGCAGCGTTAAGAACACTGAAGCTTTCTTT CSVKNTEAFF
TRBJ1-2 NA TRBV10-3 NA TGTGCCACCGGCCAACCGGGATCAGATGGCTACACCTTC CATGQPGSDGYTF
TRBJ2-1 NA TRBV4-1 NA TGCGCCAGCAGCTCAATGGGAGTTAATGAGCAGTTCTTC CASSSMGVNEQFF
TRBJ2-7 NA TRBV19 TRBD2 TGTGCCAGTAGTGCCTTAACTAGCGGGGATGACTACGAGCAGTACTTC CASSALTSGDDYEQYF
TRBJ2-7 few TRBV27 TRBD2 TGTGCCATAATAACGGGAGGTTGGGGCGGGGGAAACTCCTACGAGCAGTACTTC CAIITGGWGGGNSYEQYF
TRBJ2-3 NA TRBV27 TRBD2 TGTGCCAGCAGTTCACTAGCGGGGGGTAAAGATACGCAGTATTTT CASSSLAGGKDTQYF
TRBJ1-1 NA TRBV23-1 TRBD1 TGCGCCAGCAGTCAATCTAAGAGGACAGGGGCTCCCATGAACACTGAAGCTTTCTTT CASSQSKRTGAPMNTEAFF
TRBJ2-1 NA TRBV29-1 TRBD2 TGCAGCACCCGACTAGCGGGGGGGAATGAGCAGTTCTTC CSTRLAGGNEQFF
TRBJ1-2 NA TRBV15 TRBD1 TGTGCCACCAGCAGAGATTCTCGGACAGGCTATGGCTACACCTTC CATSRDSRTGYGYTF
TRBJ2-6 NA TRBV4-3 NA TGCGCCAGCAGCCCTCTTCAGGCCTCTGGGGCCAACGTCCTGACTTTC CASSPLQASGANVLTF
TRBJ2-7 once TRBV7-9 TRBD1 TGTGCCAGCAGCCCCGCTCTGGGGGACAGGGGTACCTACGAGCAGTACTTC CASSPALGDRGTYEQYF
TRBJ2-1 once TRBV7-2 TRBD2 TGTGCCAGCAGCTTGGGACTAGCGGGGGCCGAGGAGTTCTTC CASSLGLAGAEEFF
TRBJ1-5 NA TRBV7-8 NA TGTGCCAGCAGCCCACAGACAGTCCGGGTGCCCCAGCATTTT CASSPQTVRVPQHF
TRBJ1-1 NA TRBV30 NA TGTGCCTGGAGTGATGTCCGACGGGTAGCTTTCTTT CAWSDVRRVAFF
TRBJ2-4 NA TRBV30 NA TGTGCCTGGAGTGGCGGGGCCGGGGCCAAAAACATTCAGTACTTC CAWSGGAGAKNIQYF
TRBJ1-2 NA TRBV7-9 TRBD1 TGTGCCAGCAGCTTAGGGGGACAGGGAACTCGGGGCTACACCTTC CASSLGGQGTRGYTF
TRBJ1-6 NA TRBV10-3 NA TGTGCCATCAGTGAACCCGATTCACCCCTCCACTTT CAISEPDSPLHF
TRBJ2-7 NA TRBV29-1 NA TGCAGCGTGGGCGACGGGGATTACGAGCAGTACTTC CSVGDGDYEQYF
TRBJ1-2 once TRBV30 NA TGTGCCTGGAGTCTTGGACCCGTGGCCGGCTACACCTTC CAWSLGPVAGYTF
TRBJ2-3 NA TRBV14 TRBD1 TGTGCCAGCAGCTTCCGGGACAGGGAGGCAGATACGCAGTATTTT CASSFRDREADTQYF
TRBJ1-2 NA TRBV29-1 TRBD1 TGCAGCGTGCGCGGACAGGGTTCGGGCTATGGCTACACCTTC CSVRGQGSGYGYTF
TRBJ2-7 NA TRBV6-5 NA TGTGCCAGCAGGGGGACTTTATCCTACGAGCAGTACTTC CASRGTLSYEQYF
TRBJ1-2 NA TRBV30 NA TGTGCCTGGAGTGTACAGGGTGGCTACACCTTC CAWSVQGGYTF
TRBJ1-1 NA TRBV5-1 NA TGCGCCAGCAGCCCTCAGGGTCAGGCTGAAGCTTTCTTT CASSPQGQAEAFF
TRBJ2-7 NA TRBV7-2 TRBD2 TGTGCCAGCAGTCCGGGACTACTCTACGAGCAGTACTTC CASSPGLLYEQYF
TRBJ1-1 NA TRBV5-1 NA TGCGCCAGCAGCACTTCGACAGGATTCCTCACTGAAGCTTTCTTT CASSTSTGFLTEAFF
TRBJ1-1 once TRBV30 NA TGTGCCTGGATGGCTCCGTCCCCTGCGAGAGCTTTCTTT CAWMAPSPARAFF
TRBJ2-7 NA TRBV29-1 NA TGCAGCGGGGGAGAACAGCCATCGTCTGGGGGCGAGCAGTACTTC CSGGEQPSSGGEQYF
TRBJ2-4 NA TRBV5-6 TRBD1 TGTGCCAGCAGCCGTGACAGGGGGCTCCATAGCCAGTACTTC CASSRDRGLHSQYF
TRBJ2-7 NA TRBV12-5 TRBD1 TGTGCTAGTGGTTTGGCCCAGGGGGACTACGAGCAGTACTTC CASGLAQGDYEQYF
TRBJ2-5 NA TRBV20-1 NA TGCAGTGCTGGCGATGAGACCCAGTACTTC CSAGDETQYF
TRBJ1-1 NA TRBV10-3 NA TGTGCCATCAGTGCTGTCTGGAACACTGAAGCTTTCTTT CAISAVWNTEAFF
TRBJ1-2 NA TRBV20-1 NA TGCAGTCCAGGGGTTTCGTATGGCTACACCTTC CSPGVSYGYTF
TRBJ2-7 few TRBV7-2 NA TGTGCCAGCAGCTTTAGGGACGGGTCCTACGAGCAGTACTTC CASSFRDGSYEQYF
TRBJ1-6 NA TRBV5-1 NA NA CASSFGQGSNSPLHF
TRBJ2-1 NA TRBV6-5 TRBD2 TGTGCCAGCAGTCTATTAGCGGGGGGGACCAATGAGCAGTTCTTC CASSLLAGGTNEQFF
TRBJ1-5 NA TRBV18 NA TGTGCCAGCTCACCACGGGCCCAGACGCGTCAATCTCAGCCCCAGCATTTT CASSPRAQTRQSQPQHF
TRBJ2-5 NA TRBV29-1 TRBD2 TGCAGCGTTGAAGAAGGGACTAGGGGAGAGACCCAGTACTTC CSVEEGTRGETQYF
TRBJ2-5 NA TRBV27 NA TGTGCCAGCAGTCCTCGTAGGGGTGAGACCCAGTACTTC CASSPRRGETQYF
TRBJ2-7 NA TRBV5-4 TRBD1 TGTGCCAGCAGCCCCGGGACAGGGGGCGGAAGGGCCTACGAGCAGTACTTC CASSPGTGGGRAYEQYF
TRBJ2-6 NA TRBV30 NA TGTGCCTGGGCCGGTCCAACAGGGTTGGGTGTAGGGGTGCAATCTGGGGCCAACGTCCTGACTTTC CAWAGPTGLGVGVQSGANVLTF
TRBJ1-6 NA TRBV5-1 NA TGCGCCAGCAGCTTGGGAGGCGCCGATAATTCACCCCTCCACTTT CASSLGGADNSPLHF
TRBJ1-1 NA TRBV5-1 TRBD1 TGCGCCAGCAGCCTCACAGACAGGGGAGAAGCTTTCTTT CASSLTDRGEAFF
TRBJ1-1 NA TRBV7-2 NA TGTGCCAGCTCCAGGGTACAGAACACTGAAGCTTTCTTT CASSRVQNTEAFF
TRBJ2-5 NA TRBV30 TRBD1 TGTGCCCAGGGGGATTGGGAGACCCAGTACTTC CAQGDWETQYF
TRBJ2-3 NA TRBV18 NA TGTGCCAGCTCACCACCGGCCTCTAAAATACCAGATACGCAGTATTTT CASSPPASKIPDTQYF